This TCR beta chain was captured in a study of T cells in Graves' hyperthyroidism and ophthalmopathy. PBMCs were sourced from about 10 ml fresh peripheral blood. This clonotype came up many times. The target antigen is unknown. Trimming cost V 4 bases and J 5 bases, with 15 bases left between them. Germline assignment: CDR1 MNHEY and CDR2 SMNVEV (reference sequence). The CDR3 extends over 15 amino acids. The source material, RNA transcripts, was used to amplify TCR beta CDR3 regions. With the HTBI primer set, the TCR CDR3 went through a first round of RT-PCR. TCRdb reprocessed the multiplex PCR reads with MiXCR, giving one entry per CDR3 protein. The table records hundreds of thousands of distinct CDR3 sequences, over 11% of them present only once. Broader study findings: Most thyroid clonotypes expanded above 0.001 were also detected in blood.

The chain couples TRBV27 to TRBJ2-1; D is tentatively TRBD1 or TRBD2 (6 bases each). Sequencing input: blood. The receptor's source is a young woman with Graves' hyperthyroidism that later progressed to Graves' ophthalmopathy. This chain's CDR3 is CASSSEGDSNNEQFF. The CDR3 region has the DNA TGTGCCAGCAGTTCCGAGGGGGACTCGAACAATGAGCAGTTCTTC.